These 3 T cell receptor beta chains were sequenced from one sample in a study of control samples from healthy donors and cancer patients. The data were produced by immunoSEQ multiplex PCR, yet TCRdb's version contains in-frame clones alone and is incomplete. The sample holds over 150,000 clones, approximately 94% seen once. What was sequenced was PBMCs. All receptors derive from a man between 60 and 75 years old with colorectal cancer.

The chain combines TRBV3-1 (or the pseudogene TRBV3-2) with TRBJ2-7, with TRBD2 identical over 10 bases. Germline loops: CDR1 LGHDT, CDR2 YNNKEL (reference sequence). With V trimmed by 4 bases and J by 4 bases, 10 bases remained unmatched. The CDR3 is 16 residues long. The CDR3 region is CASSLAGAGGPYEQYF. For the CDR3, the DNA is TGTGCCAGCAGCCTGGCTGGAGCGGGGGGGCCTTACGAGCAGTACTTC.

The chain joins TRBV6-6 to TRBJ1-1; TRBD1 is a possible D gene (6 bases). CDR1 MNHNY and CDR2 SVGAGI come from the germline V gene (reference sequence). CDR3 length: 11 amino acids. Trimming left V 8 bases short and J 10 bases short, with 14 bases between. As DNA, the CDR3 is TGTGCCAGCGGGAAAACAGGGCGAGCTTTCTTT. Protein product: CASGKTGRAFF.

The V gene is TRBV29-1, the J gene TRBJ1-1, with 8 positions matching TRBD1. With V trimmed by 7 bases and J by 3 bases, 7 bases remained unmatched. The CDR3 runs to 13 residues. Germline CDR1 and CDR2: SQVTM and ANQGSEA. The CDR3 nucleotides read TGCAGCGCCGCTGGACAGGGCGACACTGAAGCTTTCTTT. Residues: CSAAGQGDTEAFF. Filled out from reference TRBV29-1 and TRBJ1-1, the complete variable domain reads SAVISQKPSRDICQRGTSLTIQCQVDSQVTMMFWYRQQPGQSLTLIATANQGSEATYESGFVIDKFPISRPNLTFSTLTVSNMSPEDSSIYLCSAAGQGDTEAFFGQGTRLTVV.